These T cell receptor beta chains were read from a single sample in a study of T cells after posttransplantation cyclophosphamide. The method was immunoSEQ multiplex PCR; TCRdb's version includes in-frame clones alone and lacks a portion of them. The sample is made up of 10,000 to 15,000 clones, none counted only once. Material for sequencing was PBMCs. The receptors stem from a woman aged 40 to 50 in good health, CMV-negative, and a related stem cell transplant donor. Both conserved end residues are trimmed from each CDR3. Each record gives: D gene, V gene, CDR3 protein. The D gene is left open where the match is weak.

D gene: TRBD2
V gene: TRBV4-2
CDR3 protein: ASSLRTSRDEQF

D gene: TRBD2
V gene: TRBV5-5
CDR3 protein: ASSSLAGGIQETQY

D gene: -
V gene: TRBV6-5
CDR3 protein: ASGQLYSNQPQH

D gene: -
V gene: TRBV5-4
CDR3 protein: ASSPPPPADTQY

D gene: -
V gene: TRBV6-2/TRBV6-3
CDR3 protein: ASSMGGLRTGLYEQY

D gene: -
V gene: TRBV10-3
CDR3 protein: AISESTLRSIQY

D gene: TRBD2
V gene: TRBV6-2/TRBV6-3
CDR3 protein: ASTKLAGVHEQY

D gene: TRBD1
V gene: TRBV30
CDR3 protein: AWSEQGVHGYT

D gene: TRBD1
V gene: TRBV5-1
CDR3 protein: ASSPQGQISGANVLT

D gene: -
V gene: TRBV12-5
CDR3 protein: ASGPGLLTGEPQH

D gene: -
V gene: TRBV14
CDR3 protein: ASSLNFITEAF

D gene: TRBD1
V gene: TRBV6-5
CDR3 protein: ASSPPVRGSTEAF

D gene: TRBD1
V gene: TRBV4-1
CDR3 protein: ASSRNWDRLYEQY

D gene: -
V gene: TRBV27
CDR3 protein: ASRPSTFNEQF

D gene: TRBD2
V gene: TRBV5-1
CDR3 protein: ASSELAGGIYNEQF

D gene: TRBD2
V gene: TRBV12-3/TRBV12-4
CDR3 protein: ASRQTSGRGTQY

D gene: TRBD1
V gene: TRBV15
CDR3 protein: ATSADRAPLNEQF

D gene: -
V gene: TRBV19
CDR3 protein: ASSIPGVYGYT

D gene: TRBD2
V gene: TRBV5-4
CDR3 protein: ASSLSPGGRYNEQF

D gene: TRBD2
V gene: TRBV18
CDR3 protein: ASSPRGGANEQF

D gene: TRBD2
V gene: TRBV7-3
CDR3 protein: ASSIAGVGNEQF

D gene: TRBD1
V gene: TRBV7-8
CDR3 protein: ASSPRDRVRQPQH

D gene: TRBD1
V gene: TRBV7-9
CDR3 protein: ASSDRVLNTEAF

D gene: TRBD1
V gene: TRBV5-4
CDR3 protein: ASSLGQGARSGNTIY

D gene: -
V gene: TRBV5-5
CDR3 protein: ASSRLRYNEQF

D gene: TRBD2
V gene: TRBV6-5
CDR3 protein: ASSYSGGGTDTQY

D gene: TRBD2
V gene: TRBV4-3
CDR3 protein: ASSQAGGRASEQY

D gene: TRBD1
V gene: TRBV5-4
CDR3 protein: ASSTRTGAGELF

D gene: -
V gene: TRBV9
CDR3 protein: ASSVAGTYGNNQQF